This T cell receptor (beta chain) was captured in a study of blood T cell repertoires in COVID-19. Trimming pared 0 bases from V and 1 base from J, leaving 8 bases between. The CDR3 has 15 residues. Germline values: CDR1 SGDLS, CDR2 YYNGEE. In the original analysis: Estimation of nucleated cell counts relied on the amplification of reference gene primers. Clones were read by immunoSEQ multiplex PCR, and TCRdb kept only the in-frame ones, dropping some. That table supplies the V and J calls and clone size; D and trimming were determined from the DNA. The sample has 200,000 to 300,000 clones; around 82% are singletons.

The chain couples TRBV9 to TRBJ2-4, with D perhaps matching TRBD2 (5 bases). The sequencing sample was made of peripheral blood. The source is a woman in her 70s with acute or convalescent COVID-19. CDR3 sequence (DNA): TGTGCCAGCAGCGTAGAGTGGGAGGCCAAAAACATTCAGTACTTC. Its translation is CASSVEWEAKNIQYF.